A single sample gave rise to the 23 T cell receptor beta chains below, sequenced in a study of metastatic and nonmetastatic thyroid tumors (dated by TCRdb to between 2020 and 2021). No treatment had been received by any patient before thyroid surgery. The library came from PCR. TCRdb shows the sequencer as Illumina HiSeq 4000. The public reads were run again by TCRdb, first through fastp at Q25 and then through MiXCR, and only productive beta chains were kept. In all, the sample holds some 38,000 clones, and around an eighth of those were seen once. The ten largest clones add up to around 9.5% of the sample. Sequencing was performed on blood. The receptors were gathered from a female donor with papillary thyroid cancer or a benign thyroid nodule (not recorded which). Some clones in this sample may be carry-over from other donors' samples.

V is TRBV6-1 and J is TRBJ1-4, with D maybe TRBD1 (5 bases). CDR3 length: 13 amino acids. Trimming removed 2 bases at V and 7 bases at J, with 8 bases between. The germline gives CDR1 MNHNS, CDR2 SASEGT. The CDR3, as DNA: TGTGCCAGCAGTGAATCAGGGAGTGAAAAACTGTTTTTT. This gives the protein CASSESGSEKLFF.

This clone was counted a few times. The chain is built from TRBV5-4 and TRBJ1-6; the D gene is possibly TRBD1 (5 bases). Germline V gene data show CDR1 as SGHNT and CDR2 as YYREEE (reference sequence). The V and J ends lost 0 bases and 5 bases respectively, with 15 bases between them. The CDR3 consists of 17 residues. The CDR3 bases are TGTGCCAGCAGCTTGGCCCAAGGCAGGGCTAATAATTCACCCCTCCACTTT. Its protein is CASSLAQGRANNSPLHF.

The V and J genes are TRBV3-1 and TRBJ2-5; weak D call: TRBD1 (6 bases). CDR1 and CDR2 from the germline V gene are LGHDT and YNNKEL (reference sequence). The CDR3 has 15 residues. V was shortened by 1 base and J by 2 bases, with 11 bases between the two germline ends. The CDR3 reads CASSQATGWQETQYF. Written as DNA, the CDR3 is TGTGCCAGCAGCCAAGCAACAGGGTGGCAAGAGACCCAGTACTTC.

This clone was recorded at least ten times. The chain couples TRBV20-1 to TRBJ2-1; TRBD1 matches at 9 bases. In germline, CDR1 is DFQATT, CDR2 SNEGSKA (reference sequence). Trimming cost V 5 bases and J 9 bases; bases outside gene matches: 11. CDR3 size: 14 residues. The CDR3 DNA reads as TGCAGTGCTCAGGGGGACAGGGTTTTAGGTGAGCAGTTCTTC. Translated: CSAQGDRVLGEQFF.

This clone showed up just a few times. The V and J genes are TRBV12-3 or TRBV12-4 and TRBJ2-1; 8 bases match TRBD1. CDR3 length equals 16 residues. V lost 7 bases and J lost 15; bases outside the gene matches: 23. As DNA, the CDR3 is TGTGCCAGCACTCATTCGACGGGACAGGTAGGCTATGTGGGGTTCTTC. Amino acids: CASTHSTGQVGYVGFF.

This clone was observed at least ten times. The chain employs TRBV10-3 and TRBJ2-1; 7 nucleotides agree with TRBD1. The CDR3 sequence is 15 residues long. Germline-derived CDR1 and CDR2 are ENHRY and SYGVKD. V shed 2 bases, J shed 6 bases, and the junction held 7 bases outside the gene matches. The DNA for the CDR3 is TGTGCCATCAGTGAGGAGGGGGCGGGTGCCAATGAGCAGTTCTTC. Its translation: CAISEEGAGANEQFF.

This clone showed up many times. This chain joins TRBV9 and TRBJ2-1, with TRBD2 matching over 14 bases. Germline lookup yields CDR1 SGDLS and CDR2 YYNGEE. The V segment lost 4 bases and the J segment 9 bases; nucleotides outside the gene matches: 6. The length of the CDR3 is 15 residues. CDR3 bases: TGTGCCAGCAGCCGGGGACTAGCGGGAGTCGCTGAGCAGTTCTTC. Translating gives CASSRGLAGVAEQFF.

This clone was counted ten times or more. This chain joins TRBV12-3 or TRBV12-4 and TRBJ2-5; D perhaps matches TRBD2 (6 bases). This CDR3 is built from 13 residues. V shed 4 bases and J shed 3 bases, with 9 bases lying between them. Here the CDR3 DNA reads TGTGCCAGCAGTTCTCGACTAGAAGAGACCCAGTACTTC. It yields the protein CASSSRLEETQYF.

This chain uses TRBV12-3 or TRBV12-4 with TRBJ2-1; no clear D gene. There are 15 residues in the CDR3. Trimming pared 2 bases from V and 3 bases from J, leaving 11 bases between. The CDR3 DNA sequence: TGTGCCAGCAGTTTACAAGTGGGTTACTACAATGAGCAGTTCTTC. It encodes CASSLQVGYYNEQFF.

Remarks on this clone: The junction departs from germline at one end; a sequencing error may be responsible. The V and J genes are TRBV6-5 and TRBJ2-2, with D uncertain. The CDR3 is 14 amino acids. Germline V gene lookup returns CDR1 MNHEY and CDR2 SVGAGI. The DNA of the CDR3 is TGTGCCATCAGTTACCCGCTACACGGCGGCGAGCTGTTTTTT. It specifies CAISYPLHGGELFF.

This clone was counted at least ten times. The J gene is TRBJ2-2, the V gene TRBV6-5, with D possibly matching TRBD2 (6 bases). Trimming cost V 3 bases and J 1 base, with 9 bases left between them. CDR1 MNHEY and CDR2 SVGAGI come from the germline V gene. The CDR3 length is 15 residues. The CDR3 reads CASSYKEGNTGELFF. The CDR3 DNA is TGTGCCAGCAGTTATAAGGAGGGGAACACCGGGGAGCTGTTTTTT.

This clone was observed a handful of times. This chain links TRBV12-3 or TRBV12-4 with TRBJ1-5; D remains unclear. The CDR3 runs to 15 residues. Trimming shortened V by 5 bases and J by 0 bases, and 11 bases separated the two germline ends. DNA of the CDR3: TGTGCCAGCAGTCGAGACAAAAATAGCAATCAGCCCCAGCATTTT. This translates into CASSRDKNSNQPQHF.

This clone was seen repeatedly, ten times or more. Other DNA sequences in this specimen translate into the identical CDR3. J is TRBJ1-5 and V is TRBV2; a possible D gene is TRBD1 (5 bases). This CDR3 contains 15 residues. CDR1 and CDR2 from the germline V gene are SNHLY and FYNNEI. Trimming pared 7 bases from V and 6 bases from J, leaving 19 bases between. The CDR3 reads CASNLVGGKSQPQHF. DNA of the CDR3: TGTGCCAGCAACCTAGTCGGGGGGAAGTCTCAGCCCCAGCATTTT. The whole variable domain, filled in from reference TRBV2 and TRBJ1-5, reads EPEVTQTPSHQVTQMGQEVILRCVPISNHLYFYWYRQILGQKVEFLVSFYNNEISEKSEIFDDQFSVERPDGSNFTLKIRSTKLEDSAMYFCASNLVGGKSQPQHFGDGTRLSIL.

As DNA, the CDR3 is TGTGCCAGCAGCCAAGGGGGGATGAACACTGAAGCTTTCTTT. This encodes CASSQGGMNTEAFF. J is TRBJ1-1 and V is TRBV28; a weak D match, TRBD1 (6 bases). Trimming shortened V by 6 bases and J by 0 bases, and 11 bases separated the two germline ends. Germline V gene sequence: CDR1 MDHEN, CDR2 SYDVKM. The CDR3 loop spans 14 amino acids.

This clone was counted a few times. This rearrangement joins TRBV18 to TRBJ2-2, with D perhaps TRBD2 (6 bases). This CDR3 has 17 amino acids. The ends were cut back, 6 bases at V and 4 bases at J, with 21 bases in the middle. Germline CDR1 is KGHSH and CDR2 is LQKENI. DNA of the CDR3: TGTGCCAGCTCCGGGGGAACCGGAGGGCTGGGCACCGGGGAGCTGTTTTTT. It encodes CASSGGTGGLGTGELFF.

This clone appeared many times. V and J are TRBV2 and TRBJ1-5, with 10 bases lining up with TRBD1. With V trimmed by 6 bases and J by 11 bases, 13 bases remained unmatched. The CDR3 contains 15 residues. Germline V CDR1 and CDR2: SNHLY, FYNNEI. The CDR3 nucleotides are TGTGCCAGCAGAAGCTCCGGGACAGGGGATCGGTCCCAGCATTTT. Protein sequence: CASRSSGTGDRSQHF.

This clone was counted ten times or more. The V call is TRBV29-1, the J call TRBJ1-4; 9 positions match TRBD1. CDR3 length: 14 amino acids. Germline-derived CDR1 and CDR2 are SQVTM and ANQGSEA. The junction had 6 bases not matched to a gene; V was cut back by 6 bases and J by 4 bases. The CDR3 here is CSVRDRASNEKLFF. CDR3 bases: TGCAGCGTCAGGGACAGGGCGAGTAATGAAAAACTGTTTTTT.

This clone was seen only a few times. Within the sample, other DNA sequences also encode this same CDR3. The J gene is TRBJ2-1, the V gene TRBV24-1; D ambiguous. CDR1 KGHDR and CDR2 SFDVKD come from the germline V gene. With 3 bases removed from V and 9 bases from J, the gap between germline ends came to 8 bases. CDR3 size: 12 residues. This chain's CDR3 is CATSDPGVEQFF. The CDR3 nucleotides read TGTGCCACCAGTGATCCGGGTGTTGAGCAGTTCTTC.

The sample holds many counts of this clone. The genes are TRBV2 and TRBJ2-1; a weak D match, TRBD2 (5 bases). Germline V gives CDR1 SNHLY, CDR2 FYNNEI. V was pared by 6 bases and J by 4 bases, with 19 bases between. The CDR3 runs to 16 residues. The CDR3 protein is CASSSTGRTRYNEQFF. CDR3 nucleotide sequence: TGTGCCAGCAGCTCCACTGGCCGGACTCGATACAATGAGCAGTTCTTC.

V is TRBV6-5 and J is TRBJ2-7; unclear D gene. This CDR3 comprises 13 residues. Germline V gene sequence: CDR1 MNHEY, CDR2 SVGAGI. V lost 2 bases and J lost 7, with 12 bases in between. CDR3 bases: TGTGCCAGCAGTTACCAAATAGGTGTTGAGCAGTACTTC. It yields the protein CASSYQIGVEQYF.

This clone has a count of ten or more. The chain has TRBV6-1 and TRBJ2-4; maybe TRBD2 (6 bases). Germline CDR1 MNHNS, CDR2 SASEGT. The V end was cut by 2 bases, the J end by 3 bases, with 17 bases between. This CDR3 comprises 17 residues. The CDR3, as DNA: TGTGCCAGCAGTGAAATTCACGGGGCCGGGGGCAAAAACATTCAGTACTTC. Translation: CASSEIHGAGGKNIQYF.

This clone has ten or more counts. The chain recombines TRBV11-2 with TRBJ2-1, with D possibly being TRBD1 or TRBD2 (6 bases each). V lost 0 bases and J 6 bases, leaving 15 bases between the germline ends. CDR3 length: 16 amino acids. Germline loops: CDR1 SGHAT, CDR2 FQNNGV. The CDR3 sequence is CASSLDVASGANEQFF. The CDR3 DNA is TGTGCCAGCAGCTTAGATGTAGCGTCGGGGGCCAATGAGCAGTTCTTC.

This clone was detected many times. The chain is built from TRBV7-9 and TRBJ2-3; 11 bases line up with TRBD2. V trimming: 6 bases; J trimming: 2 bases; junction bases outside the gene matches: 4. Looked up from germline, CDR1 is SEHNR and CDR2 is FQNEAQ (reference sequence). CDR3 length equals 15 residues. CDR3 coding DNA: TGTGCCAGCAGACTGACTAGCGGGAACACAGATACGCAGTATTTT. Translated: CASRLTSGNTDTQYF.